One and the same sample provided the 28 T cell receptor beta chains below, sequenced in a study of radiation and T cells in renal cell carcinoma. Assay used: immunoSEQ multiplex PCR; TCRdb lists only in-frame clones, some missing. Of roughly 100,000 clones detected, 75% to 90% appear once; the ten largest clones hold roughly 8%. Time point meaning: baseline pretreatment blood. Treatment indicated: 15 Gy SBRT to primary tumor, nephrectomy 4 weeks later. The sequenced sample was blood, obtained from a patient whose treatment included radiotherapy and nephrectomy. The receptors were gathered from a man aged 45-65 years with renal cell carcinoma.

The chain employs TRBV6-1 and TRBJ1-1, with 8 bases lining up with TRBD1. The CDR3 runs to 16 residues. CDR1 and CDR2 (germline): MNHNS, SASEGT. V gave up 2 bases and J gave up 4 bases; unmatched junction bases: 9. The CDR3 here is CASSESGRGRLTEAFF. In DNA, the CDR3 is TGTGCCAGCAGTGAATCGGGCAGGGGGCGCCTCACTGAAGCTTTCTTT.

This clone was observed once. Other DNA sequences in the sample encode the same CDR3. The chain employs TRBV29-1 and TRBJ1-4, with D uncertain. The V and J ends lost 5 bases and 3 bases respectively, with 4 bases between them. CDR1 and CDR2 from the germline V gene are SQVTM and ANQGSEA. The CDR3 is made up of 11 amino acids. In DNA, the CDR3 is TGCAGCGTTACTGCTAATGAAAAACTGTTTTTT. The encoded protein is CSVTANEKLFF. Full variable domain (remainder filled in from reference TRBV29-1 and TRBJ1-4): SAVISQKPSRDICQRGTSLTIQCQVDSQVTMMFWYRQQPGQSLTLIATANQGSEATYESGFVIDKFPISRPNLTFSTLTVSNMSPEDSSIYLCSVTANEKLFFGSGTQLSVL.

The rearrangement links TRBV5-1 to TRBJ2-2; D call uncertain. The germline CDR1 and CDR2 sequences are SGHRS and YFSETQ. V lost 1 base and J lost 6, with 4 bases in between. This CDR3 comprises 12 residues. CDR3 region: CASSLTAGELFF. The DNA of the CDR3 is TGCGCCAGCAGCTTGACCGCCGGGGAGCTGTTTTTT.

The CDR3 spells CSAEHLGEKLFF. As DNA, the CDR3 is TGCAGCGCCGAACACCTGGGAGAAAAACTGTTTTTT. V and J are TRBV29-1 and TRBJ1-4; D is ambiguous. CDR3 length: 12 amino acids. V lost 7 bases to trimming and J lost 8 bases, with 14 bases between them. CDR1 is SQVTM and CDR2 is ANQGSEA in the germline V gene.

This clone appeared once. The chain employs TRBV29-1 and TRBJ2-1, with TRBD2 matching 9 bases. CDR3 size: 13 residues. The J segment lost 6 bases and the V segment lost 4 bases, leaving 4 bases of the junction unmatched. The germline gives CDR1 SQVTM, CDR2 ANQGSEA. The CDR3 nucleotides read TGCAGCGTTGGCGGGGGGGCGAGCAATGAGCAGTTCTTC. It translates to CSVGGGASNEQFF.

CDR3 sequence reads: CAWGDRSSSRELFF. CDR3 bases: TGTGCCTGGGGGGACCGTTCTTCCTCCCGGGAGCTGTTTTTT. The chain links TRBV30 to TRBJ2-2; D may correspond to TRBD1 or TRBD2 (5 bases each). The CDR3 totals 14 residues. V was cut by 5 bases and J by 9 bases, with 19 bases left in between. CDR1 and CDR2 (germline): GTSNPN, SVGIG (reference sequence).

This sequence joins TRBV27 and TRBJ2-1; 11 bases are a match to TRBD2. The CDR3 covers 15 residues. CDR1 and CDR2 (germline): MNHEY, SMNVEV (reference sequence). The trim removed 6 bases at V and 7 bases at J, leaving 8 bases unmatched. In nucleotides, the CDR3 is TGTGCCAGCAGCGTAGCGGGAGGGCCTTTGAATGAGCAGTTCTTC. Protein sequence: CASSVAGGPLNEQFF.

The V gene is TRBV15, the J gene TRBJ2-7; no definite D call. The CDR3 totals 14 residues. CDR1 and CDR2 (germline): LNHNV, YYDKDF (reference sequence). V lost 0 bases and J lost 3, with 9 bases in between. CDR3 protein: CATSRDWLDYEQYF. In DNA form, the CDR3 reads TGTGCCACCAGCAGAGATTGGTTGGACTACGAGCAGTACTTC.

This clone came up once. The chain employs TRBV6-5 and TRBJ2-7, with a possible D match to TRBD1 (6 bases). CDR1 MNHEY and CDR2 SVGAGI come from the germline V gene. V shed 3 bases and J shed 3 bases, with 12 bases lying between them. The CDR3 totals 14 residues. CDR3 sequence reads: CASSYNRDNYEQYF. As DNA, the CDR3 is TGTGCCAGCAGTTATAACAGGGACAACTACGAGCAGTACTTC.

This clone was recorded once. The chain uses TRBV7-9 and TRBJ1-6; 7 nucleotides align to TRBD1. The CDR3 sequence is 15 residues long. CDR1 and CDR2 (germline): SEHNR, FQNEAQ (reference sequence). V lost 5 bases to trimming and J lost 6 bases; unmatched junction nucleotides: 7. This CDR3 is CASSPQGVTNSPLHF. The CDR3 region has the DNA TGTGCCAGCAGCCCCCAGGGGGTTACTAATTCACCCCTCCACTTT.

The rearrangement links TRBV19 to TRBJ2-1, with a possible D match to TRBD1 (6 bases). Deletions cut 4 bases from V and 9 bases from J, with 10 bases between. Germline-derived CDR1 and CDR2 are LNHDA and SQIVND (reference sequence). This CDR3 spans 12 amino acids. In DNA form, the CDR3 reads TGTGCCAGTAGTACAGGGGTTCGTGAGCAGTTCTTC. This sequence encodes CASSTGVREQFF.

This rearrangement joins TRBV10-3 to TRBJ1-1; a possible D gene is TRBD1 (6 bases). This CDR3 is 14 amino acids long. In germline, CDR1 is ENHRY, CDR2 SYGVKD. V lost 3 bases and J 4 bases, leaving 12 bases between the germline ends. Here the CDR3 DNA reads TGTGCCATCAGTGATGCGGGGGGCGGCACTGAAGCTTTCTTT. Its protein is CAISDAGGGTEAFF.

The chain recombines TRBV7-6 with TRBJ2-5; a possible D gene is TRBD1 (6 bases). The CDR3 is made up of 13 amino acids. Germline CDR1 SGHVS, CDR2 FNYEAQ. Trimming took 5 bases from V and 7 from J, leaving 14 bases between them. CDR3: CASSERQDGTQYF. The CDR3 DNA reads TGTGCCAGCAGCGAGCGACAGGACGGGACCCAGTACTTC.

This clone appeared a few times. V usage is TRBV28 and J usage is TRBJ1-5, with 7 bases identical to TRBD1. V shed 3 bases and J 6 bases; nucleotides not matched to a gene: 8. There are 15 residues in the CDR3. Per the germline V gene, CDR1 is MDHEN and CDR2 is SYDVKM. The CDR3 DNA follows: TGTGCCAGCAGTTTCAACAGGGGAGCTGCTCAGCCCCAGCATTTT. Its protein product is CASSFNRGAAQPQHF.

The chain combines TRBV6-5 with TRBJ1-1; TRBD1 matches 10 bases. J lost 4 bases, V lost 5 bases, and 4 bases had no gene match. The length of the CDR3 is 14 residues. In germline, CDR1 is MNHEY, CDR2 SVGAGI. The CDR3 here is CASSEGQGRTEAFF. The DNA of the CDR3 is TGTGCCAGCAGTGAGGGACAGGGGCGCACTGAAGCTTTCTTT.

The rearrangement links TRBV5-6 to TRBJ2-6; D not certain. The CDR3 length is 17 residues. V was cut by 0 bases and J by 0 bases, with 10 bases left in between. CDR1 and CDR2 (germline): SGHDT, YYEEEE. This chain's CDR3 is CASSLALLISGANVLTF. DNA for the CDR3: TGTGCCAGCAGCTTGGCGTTGTTGATCTCTGGGGCCAACGTCCTGACTTTC. The variable domain in full, completed from reference TRBV5-6 and TRBJ2-6, reads DAGVTQSPTHLIKTRGQQVTLRCSPKSGHDTVSWYQQALGQGPQFIFQYYEEEERQRGNFPDRFSGHQFPNYSSELNVNALLLGDSALYLCASSLALLISGANVLTFGAGSRLTVL.

The chain recombines TRBV18 with TRBJ1-2; perhaps TRBD1 as D (6 bases). Trimming removed 3 bases at V and 0 bases at J, with 11 bases between. The CDR3 has 15 residues. CDR1 KGHSH and CDR2 LQKENI come from the germline V gene. CDR3 loop: CASSPAGTTNYGYTF. DNA of the CDR3: TGTGCCAGCTCACCCGCCGGGACAACTAACTATGGCTACACCTTC.

The chain combines TRBV21-1 with TRBJ1-2. TRBV21-1 is a recognized pseudogene. This CDR3 spans 8 amino acids. The CDR3 is CARTLYTF. DNA for the CDR3: TGTGCCAGAACCCTATACACCTTC.

A single count supports this clone. V usage is TRBV5-1 and J usage is TRBJ2-1; 10 bases are shared with TRBD2. From germline, CDR1 is SGHRS and CDR2 YFSETQ. The CDR3 totals 15 residues. J lost 5 bases, V lost 3 bases, and 5 bases had no gene match. Here the CDR3 reads CASSSIAGGNNEQFF. For the CDR3, the DNA is TGCGCCAGCAGCTCTATAGCGGGAGGTAACAATGAGCAGTTCTTC. The variable domain in full, completed from reference TRBV5-1 and TRBJ2-1, reads KAGVTQTPRYLIKTRGQQVTLSCSPISGHRSVSWYQQTPGQGLQFLFEYFSETQRNKGNFPGRFSGRQFSNSRSEMNVSTLELGDSALYLCASSSIAGGNNEQFFGPGTRLTVL.

In DNA, the CDR3 is TGTGCCAGCAGTGAAGCGCGGAGCAATCAGCCCCAGCATTTT. This encodes CASSEARSNQPQHF. The rearrangement uses TRBV2 and TRBJ1-5; D unclear. V gave up 0 bases and J gave up 1 base, with 4 bases separating them. CDR1 SNHLY and CDR2 FYNNEI come from the germline V gene. CDR3 size: 14 residues. Variable domain in full (rest from reference TRBV2 and TRBJ1-5): EPEVTQTPSHQVTQMGQEVILRCVPISNHLYFYWYRQILGQKVEFLVSFYNNEISEKSEIFDDQFSVERPDGSNFTLKIRSTKLEDSAMYFCASSEARSNQPQHFGDGTRLSIL.

The V gene is TRBV30, the J gene TRBJ2-5, with 9 bases aligning to TRBD2. V lost 4 bases and J lost 5; bases outside the gene matches: 2. The CDR3 is made up of 12 amino acids. The germline V gene has CDR1 GTSNPN and CDR2 SVGIG (reference sequence). CDR3 loop: CAWMLAGETQYF. The DNA for the CDR3 is TGTGCCTGGATGCTAGCGGGGGAGACCCAGTACTTC.

V and J are TRBV18 and TRBJ1-1, with D uncertain. Germline V gene lookup returns CDR1 KGHSH and CDR2 LQKENI. This CDR3 comprises 15 residues. Trimming took off 4 bases at V and 4 bases at J, with 16 bases between the two ends. The CDR3 here is CASSRGGPGLTEAFF. Here the CDR3 DNA reads TGTGCCAGCTCACGAGGTGGCCCAGGCCTCACTGAAGCTTTCTTT.

The chain uses TRBV7-3 and TRBJ2-5, with a possible D match to TRBD2 (5 bases). Germline V gives CDR1 SGHTA, CDR2 FQGTGA. The CDR3 loop spans 13 amino acids. Trimming stripped 2 bases from V and 5 bases from J, with 9 bases between. The CDR3 nucleotides read TGTGCCAGCAGCTTATCTCGCGGGGAGACCCAGTACTTC. It codes for CASSLSRGETQYF.

The chain uses TRBV10-3 and TRBJ2-1; tentative D call: TRBD1 (5 bases). This CDR3 has 12 residues. Germline V gene lookup returns CDR1 ENHRY and CDR2 SYGVKD. V was pared by 8 bases and J by 4 bases, with 9 bases between. CDR3 in DNA: TGTGCCATCCGCGACAGTTACAATGAGCAGTTCTTC. Encoded protein: CAIRDSYNEQFF.

The J gene is TRBJ2-7, the V gene TRBV15; no clear D gene. CDR3 length equals 15 residues. Trimming left V 0 bases short and J 2 bases short, with 11 bases between. Germline CDR1 is LNHNV and CDR2 is YYDKDF (reference sequence). This CDR3 is CATSRDTGAPYEQYF. CDR3 in DNA: TGTGCCACCAGCAGAGATACGGGTGCCCCCTACGAGCAGTACTTC.

CDR3 DNA: TGTGCCAGCAGTCGCCCCAGCGGGGACGGCTACACCTTC. Translating it yields CASSRPSGDGYTF. The chain links TRBV27 to TRBJ1-2; possible D gene TRBD1, 5 bases. V lost 5 bases to trimming and J lost 8 bases, with 15 bases between them. The germline V gene has CDR1 MNHEY and CDR2 SMNVEV (reference sequence). The CDR3 extends over 13 amino acids.

J is TRBJ2-1 and V is TRBV29-1, with 7 bases fitting TRBD2. The CDR3 totals 12 residues. V was clipped by 6 bases and J by 9 bases; unmatched bases: 8. Germline V gene lookup returns CDR1 SQVTM and CDR2 ANQGSEA. In nucleotides, the CDR3 is TGCAGCGTCGGACACGGGGAGGGTGAGCAGTTCTTC. Encoded protein: CSVGHGEGEQFF.

The chain couples TRBV14 to TRBJ2-1; no reliable D call. V shed 2 bases and J shed 3 bases, with 17 bases lying between them. This CDR3 spans 17 amino acids. From germline, CDR1 is SGHDN and CDR2 FVKESK. The CDR3 DNA sequence: TGTGCCAGCAGCCAAAGAGTATCGGGCTATATCTACAATGAGCAGTTCTTC. Translating it yields CASSQRVSGYIYNEQFF.